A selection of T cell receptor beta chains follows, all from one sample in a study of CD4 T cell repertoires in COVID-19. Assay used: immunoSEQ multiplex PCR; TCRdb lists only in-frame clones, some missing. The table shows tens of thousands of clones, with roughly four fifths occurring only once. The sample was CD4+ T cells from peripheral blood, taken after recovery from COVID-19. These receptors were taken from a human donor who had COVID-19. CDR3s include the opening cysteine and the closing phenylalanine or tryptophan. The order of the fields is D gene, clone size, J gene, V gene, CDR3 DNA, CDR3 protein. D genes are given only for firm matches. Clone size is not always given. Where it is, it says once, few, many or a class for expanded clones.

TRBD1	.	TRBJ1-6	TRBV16	TGTGCCAGCAGCCAATCGGGTACAGGGGACTATTCACCCCTCCACTTT	CASSQSGTGDYSPLHF
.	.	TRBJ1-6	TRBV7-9	TGTGCCAGCAGCTGGGGGGAGGGTAATTCACCCCTCCACTTT	CASSWGEGNSPLHF
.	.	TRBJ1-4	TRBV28	TGTGCCAGCAGTGTGGACCGCAGTTACAAACTGTTTTTT	CASSVDRSYKLFF
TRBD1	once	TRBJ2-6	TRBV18	TGTGCCAGCTCCCCCCGCGGGCAGGGGGAATCTGGGGCCAACGTCCTGACTTTC	CASSPRGQGESGANVLTF
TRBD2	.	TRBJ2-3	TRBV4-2	TGTGCCAGCAGCCCCTCACCCGGGACTAGCAGGAAATATTTT	CASSPSPGTSRKYF
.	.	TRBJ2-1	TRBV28	TGTGCCAGCATTATGAATCCCGGTGAGCAGTTCTTC	CASIMNPGEQFF
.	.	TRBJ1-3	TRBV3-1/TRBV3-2	TGTGCCAGCAGCCAAGCGAGCGTTGGAAACACCATATATTTT	CASSQASVGNTIYF
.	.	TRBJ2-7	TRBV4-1	TGCGCCAGCAGCCAAGGGTCCTTGAGCCCCTACGAGCAGTACTTC	CASSQGSLSPYEQYF
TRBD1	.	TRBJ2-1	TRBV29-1	TGCAGCGTTGATCACCCGGGACAGGGGATGGGTGAGCAGTTCTTC	CSVDHPGQGMGEQFF
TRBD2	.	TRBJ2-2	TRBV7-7	TGTGCCAGCAGCCAATTAGCGGGAGGAGGGGCCGGGGAGCTGTTTTTT	CASSQLAGGGAGELFF
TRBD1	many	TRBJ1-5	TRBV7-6	TGTGCCAGCAGCCCAGGACAGGGTGCAAATCAGCCCCAGCATTTT	CASSPGQGANQPQHF
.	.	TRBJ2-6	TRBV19	TGTGCCAGTAAAAGGAGACCCTCTGGGGCCAACGTCCTGACTTTC	CASKRRPSGANVLTF
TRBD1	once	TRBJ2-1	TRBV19	TGTGCCAGTAGTCCGCGGACAGGGGGCAATGAGCAGTTCTTC	CASSPRTGGNEQFF
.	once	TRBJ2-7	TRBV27	TGTGCCAGCAGTTTAATACTAGGGGGGTTGTACTTC	CASSLILGGLYF
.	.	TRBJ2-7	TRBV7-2	TGTGCCAGCAGCCCAGGGGTTACCTACGAGCAGTACTTC	CASSPGVTYEQYF
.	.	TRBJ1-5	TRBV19	TGTGCCAGTAGTGGACACTTTTTTAATCAGCCCCAGCATTTT	CASSGHFFNQPQHF
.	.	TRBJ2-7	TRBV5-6	TGTGCCAGCAGCCGGGCTGGGGGCGAGGTCTCCTACGAGCAGTACTTC	CASSRAGGEVSYEQYF
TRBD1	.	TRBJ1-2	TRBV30	TGTGCCTGGAGTGAGGGGGCCGCCAGGGACTATGGCTACACCTTC	CAWSEGAARDYGYTF
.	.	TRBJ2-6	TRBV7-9	TGTGCCAGCAGCTCGACTAAGACCACCTCTGGGGCCAACGTCCTGACTTTC	CASSSTKTTSGANVLTF
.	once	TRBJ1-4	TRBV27	TGTGCCAGCCGGAACAGGGACCTGGGAAAACTGTTTTTT	CASRNRDLGKLFF
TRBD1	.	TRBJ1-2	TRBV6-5	TGTGCCAGCAGTTACGACAGGGCTCCCTATGGCTACACCTTC	CASSYDRAPYGYTF
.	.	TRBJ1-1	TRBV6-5	TGTGCCAGCAGGCGGGGCACTGAAGCTTTCTTT	CASRRGTEAFF
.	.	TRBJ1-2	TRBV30	TGTGCCTGGAGTGTACGCTTAGGTTATGGCTACACCTTC	CAWSVRLGYGYTF
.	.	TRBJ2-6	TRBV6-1	TGTGCCAGCAGTGATCTTCGGTCCTCTGGGGCCAACGTCCTGACTTTC	CASSDLRSSGANVLTF
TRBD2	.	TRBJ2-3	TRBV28	TGTGCCAGCAGTCCTCGACTAGCGGGAGGGACAGATACGCAGTATTTT	CASSPRLAGGTDTQYF
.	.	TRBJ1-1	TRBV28	TGTGCCAGCAATGGATTAAACACTGAAGCTTTCTTT	CASNGLNTEAFF
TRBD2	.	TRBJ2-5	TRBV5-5	TGTGCCAGCAGCGCGACCGGGACTAGGGAAGAGACCCAGTACTTC	CASSATGTREETQYF
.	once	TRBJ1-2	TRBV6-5	TGTGCCAGCAGTCTAGGACAGCATAACTATGGCTACACCTTC	CASSLGQHNYGYTF
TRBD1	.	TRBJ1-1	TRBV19	TGTGCCAGTGGCACGAGACAGGGGTTTCCCACTGAAGCTTTCTTT	CASGTRQGFPTEAFF
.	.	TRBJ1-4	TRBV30	TGTGCCTGGAGTGCCGGGGCCTCCAAACTGTTTTTT	CAWSAGASKLFF
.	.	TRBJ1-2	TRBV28	TGTGCCAGCAGCCATGGCTACACCTTC	CASSHGYTF
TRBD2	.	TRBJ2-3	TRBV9	TGTGCCAGCAGCGACGGGACTAGCGGGGGGGCAAGAACAGATACGCAGTATTTT	CASSDGTSGGARTDTQYF
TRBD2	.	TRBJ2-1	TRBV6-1	TGTGCCAGCAGTGAAATAGCGGGATCCTACAATGAGCAGTTCTTC	CASSEIAGSYNEQFF
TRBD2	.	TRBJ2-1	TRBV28	TGTGCCAGCAGTTCCCCGACTAGCGCCTCCTTGGGTGAGCAGTTCTTC	CASSSPTSASLGEQFF
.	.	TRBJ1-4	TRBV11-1	TGTGCCAGCAGCTTAAGGCTCGAGGAAAAACTGTTTTTT	CASSLRLEEKLFF
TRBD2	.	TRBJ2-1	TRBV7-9	TGTGCCAGCAGCTCAGGACTAGCGGGAGCTAATGAGCAGTTCTTC	CASSSGLAGANEQFF
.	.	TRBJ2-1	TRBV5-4	TGTGCCAGCAGCCTAGACTCTGGCTCCTACAATGAGCAGTTCTTC	CASSLDSGSYNEQFF
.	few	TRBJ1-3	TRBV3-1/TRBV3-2	TGTGCCAGCAGCCGGTCGGGAGGGCCCTCTGGAAACACCATATATTTT	CASSRSGGPSGNTIYF
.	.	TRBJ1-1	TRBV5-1	TGCGCCAGCAGCCTCGGTACGGGAACTGAAGCTTTCTTT	CASSLGTGTEAFF
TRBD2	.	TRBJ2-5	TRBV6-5	TGTGCCAGCAGATCACAGGGACTAGCGGGGGAGACCCAGTACTTC	CASRSQGLAGETQYF
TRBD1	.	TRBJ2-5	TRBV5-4	TGTGCCAGCAGCGGTAAAGGGGGCTCGTACCAAGAGACCCAGTACTTC	CASSGKGGSYQETQYF
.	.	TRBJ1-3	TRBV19	TGTGCCAGTAGTATGGTCCCTGGAAACACCATATATTTT	CASSMVPGNTIYF
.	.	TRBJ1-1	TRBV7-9	TGTGCCTTCCGGGGGTCCGGACCTGAAGCTTTCTTT	CAFRGSGPEAFF
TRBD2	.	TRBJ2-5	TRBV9	TGTGCCAGCAGCGTAGATCCTAGCGGGGGGCGAGGCCAGTACTTC	CASSVDPSGGRGQYF
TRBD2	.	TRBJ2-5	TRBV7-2	TGTGCCAGCAGCTTCGGGGGGGTCGGGGAGACCCAGTACTTC	CASSFGGVGETQYF
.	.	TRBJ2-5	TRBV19	TGTGCCAGTAGAGAGAGTGCAACCCTTGGAGAGACCCAGTACTTC	CASRESATLGETQYF
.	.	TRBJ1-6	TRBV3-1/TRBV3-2	TGTGCCAGCAGCCTACAGGGACGCCATAATTCACCCCTCCACTTT	CASSLQGRHNSPLHF
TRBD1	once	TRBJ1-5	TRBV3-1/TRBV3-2	TGTGCCAGCAGCCAAGCGGGACAGGGGTTTAATCAGCCCCAGCATTTT	CASSQAGQGFNQPQHF
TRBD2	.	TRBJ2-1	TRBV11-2	TGTGCCAGCAGTCTAACTAGCGGGAGGCCCGCGGATGAGCAGTTCTTC	CASSLTSGRPADEQFF
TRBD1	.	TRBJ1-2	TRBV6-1	TGTGCCAGCAGTGAAGACAGGGGGCTAAATGGCTACACCTTC	CASSEDRGLNGYTF
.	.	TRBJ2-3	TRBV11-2	TGTGCCAGCAGCTCGGTAAATGGCGCACAGGGCAAAAATACGCAGTATTTT	CASSSVNGAQGKNTQYF
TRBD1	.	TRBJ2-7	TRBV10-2	TGCGCCAGCAGTGGTCGGGACAGATCATCCTACGAGCAGTACTTC	CASSGRDRSSYEQYF
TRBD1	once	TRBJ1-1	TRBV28	TGTGCCAGCAGGGCCCAACAGGGGGATGAAGCTTTCTTT	CASRAQQGDEAFF
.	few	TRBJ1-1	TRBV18	TGTGCCAGCTCACCACGTCGTACGGATACGAACACTGAAGCTTTCTTT	CASSPRRTDTNTEAFF
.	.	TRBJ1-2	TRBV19	TGTGCCAGTAGTATTCTGGTGGCAGGGGAAGGCTACACCTTC	CASSILVAGEGYTF
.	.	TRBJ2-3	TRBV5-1	TGCGCCAGCAGCCCGATGTTTAGCACAGATACGCAGTATTTT	CASSPMFSTDTQYF
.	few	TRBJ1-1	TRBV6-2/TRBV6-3	TGTGCCAGCAGTGCCCAGGGGTTCTCGACTGAAGCTTTCTTT	CASSAQGFSTEAFF
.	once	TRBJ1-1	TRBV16	TGTGCCAGCAGCCAATCGGCGTCAGAGAACACTGAAGCTTTCTTT	CASSQSASENTEAFF